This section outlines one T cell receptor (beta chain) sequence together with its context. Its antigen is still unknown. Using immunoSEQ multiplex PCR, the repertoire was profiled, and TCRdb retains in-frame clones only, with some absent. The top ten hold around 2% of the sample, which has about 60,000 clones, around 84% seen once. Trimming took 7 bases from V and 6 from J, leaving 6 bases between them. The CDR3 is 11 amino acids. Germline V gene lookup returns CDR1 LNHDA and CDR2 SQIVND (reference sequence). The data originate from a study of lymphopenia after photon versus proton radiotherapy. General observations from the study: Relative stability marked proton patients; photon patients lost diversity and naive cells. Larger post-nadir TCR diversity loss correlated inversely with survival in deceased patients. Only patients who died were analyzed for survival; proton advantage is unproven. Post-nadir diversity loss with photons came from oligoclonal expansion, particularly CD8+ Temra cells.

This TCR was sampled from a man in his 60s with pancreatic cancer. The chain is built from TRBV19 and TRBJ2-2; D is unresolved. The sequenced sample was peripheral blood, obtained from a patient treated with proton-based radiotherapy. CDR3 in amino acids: CASNSAGELFF. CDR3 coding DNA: TGTGCCAGTAACAGTGCCGGGGAGCTGTTTTTT.